The 20 T cell receptor beta chains in this list originate from one sample, sequenced in a study. MiXCR, applied by TCRdb to the RT-PCR reads, yields one record per CDR3 protein. The data contain approximately 720,000 distinct CDR3 sequences, more than 13% of them singletons. The specimen was memory CD4+ T cells from blood. These receptor sequences come from a female donor in good health, serving as a healthy control.

This clonotype came up a few times. This rearrangement joins TRBV5-5 to TRBJ1-2, with D hard to call. Germline CDR1 reads SGHKS; CDR2 reads YYEKEE (reference sequence). Deletions cut 4 bases from V and 4 bases from J, with 14 bases between. This CDR3 has 14 residues. The CDR3 region has the DNA TGTGCCAGCAGCCAGGAGCAGCACGGCTATGGCTACACCTTC. Residues: CASSQEQHGYGYTF.

The chain uses TRBV5-1 and TRBJ2-2; D not certain. Germline V gene sequence: CDR1 SGHRS, CDR2 YFSETQ. Trimming removed 0 bases at V and 0 bases at J, with 9 bases between. The CDR3 is made up of 16 amino acids. The chain's CDR3 is CASSLGGSSNTGELFF. The CDR3 DNA follows: TGCGCCAGCAGCTTGGGAGGAAGCTCGAACACCGGGGAGCTGTTTTTT. Supplemented by reference TRBV5-1 and TRBJ2-2, the full variable domain reads KAGVTQTPRYLIKTRGQQVTLSCSPISGHRSVSWYQQTPGQGLQFLFEYFSETQRNKGNFPGRFSGRQFSNSRSEMNVSTLELGDSALYLCASSLGGSSNTGELFFGEGSRLTVL.

This clonotype has only a few counts. The gene calls are TRBV4-2 and TRBJ2-1, with unresolved D. The CDR3 loop spans 16 amino acids. V dropped 1 base and J dropped 0 bases, with 10 bases sitting between them. From germline, CDR1 is LGHNA and CDR2 YNFKEQ. The CDR3 sequence is CASSQAPRISYNEQFF. The CDR3 coding sequence is TGTGCCAGCAGCCAAGCCCCTAGAATCTCCTACAATGAGCAGTTCTTC.

In this sample, this clonotype turned up many times. The chain has TRBV4-1 and TRBJ2-1, with TRBD1 matching 7 bases. The trim removed 2 bases at V and 5 bases at J, leaving 0 bases unmatched. The CDR3 is 13 amino acids. Germline CDR1 MGHRA, CDR2 YSYEKL. The CDR3 bases are TGCGCCAGCAGCCAAACAGGGGACAATGAGCAGTTCTTC. It translates to CASSQTGDNEQFF.

J is TRBJ2-1 and V is TRBV20-1; the match to TRBD2 covers 11 bases. With 5 bases clipped from V and 4 bases from J, the junction kept 7 bases outside the gene matches. The germline V gene has CDR1 DFQATT and CDR2 SNEGSKA (reference sequence). The CDR3 is made up of 15 amino acids. CDR3 protein: CSAPVGTSGYNEQFF. CDR3 nucleotide sequence: TGCAGTGCTCCCGTGGGGACTAGCGGTTACAATGAGCAGTTCTTC.

This clonotype showed up just a few times. The V gene is TRBV27, the J gene TRBJ2-7; 7 nucleotides agree with TRBD2. CDR1 is MNHEY and CDR2 is SMNVEV in the germline V gene (reference sequence). Germline trimming cut 9 bases from V and 4 bases from J; bases unmatched to any gene: 6. This CDR3 spans 12 amino acids. The CDR3 coding sequence is TGTGCCAGACGGGAGGAGGCTTACGAGCAGTACTTC. It codes for CARREEAYEQYF.

This clonotype appeared a single time. V and J are TRBV28 and TRBJ1-1, with D unclear. The CDR3 sequence is 14 residues long. V lost 5 bases and J 5 bases, leaving 15 bases between the germline ends. Germline values: CDR1 MDHEN, CDR2 SYDVKM. The CDR3 DNA is TGTGCCAGCAGTCGCGGAACTTCAGTGACTGAAGCTTTCTTT. Residues: CASSRGTSVTEAFF.

The chain combines TRBV11-2 with TRBJ2-7, with 12 nucleotides matching TRBD2. Germline V CDR1 and CDR2: SGHAT, FQNNGV. This CDR3 contains 16 residues. The CDR3 loop reads CSSSPRLAGVIYEQYF. The CDR3 region has the DNA TGTTCTAGCAGCCCTCGACTAGCGGGAGTCATTTACGAGCAGTACTTC. The entire variable domain, with the rest obtained from reference TRBV11-2 and TRBJ2-7, is as follows: EAGVAQSPRYKIIEKRQSVAFWCNPISGHATLYWYQQILGQGPKLLIQFQNNGVVDDSQLPKDRFSAERLKGVDSTLKIQPAKLEDSAVYLCSSSPRLAGVIYEQYFGPGTRLTVT.

The chain recombines TRBV5-6 with TRBJ2-1, with TRBD2 as a possible D gene (5 bases). The CDR3 length is 15 residues. V was clipped by 6 bases and J by 2 bases, with 15 bases between them. From germline, CDR1 is SGHDT and CDR2 YYEEEE. The CDR3 loop is CASNFGRATYNEQFF. In DNA, the CDR3 is TGTGCCAGCAACTTCGGGCGGGCCACCTACAATGAGCAGTTCTTC. The whole variable domain, remainder taken from reference TRBV5-6 and TRBJ2-1, is DAGVTQSPTHLIKTRGQQVTLRCSPKSGHDTVSWYQQALGQGPQFIFQYYEEEERQRGNFPDRFSGHQFPNYSSELNVNALLLGDSALYLCASNFGRATYNEQFFGPGTRLTVL.

This clonotype showed up many times. The chain combines TRBV12-3 or TRBV12-4 with TRBJ2-3, with 7 bases that match TRBD2. The trim removed 3 bases at V and 6 bases at J, leaving 9 bases unmatched. CDR3 length: 15 amino acids. CDR3 sequence (DNA): TGTGCCAGCAGTTTTTATGGACTAGGCATCGATACGCAGTATTTT. Its protein product is CASSFYGLGIDTQYF.

V and J are TRBV12-3 or TRBV12-4 and TRBJ1-2; possibly TRBD1 for D (6 bases). The CDR3 is 13 amino acids. V dropped 5 bases and J dropped 4 bases, with 11 bases sitting between them. Written as DNA, the CDR3 is TGTGCCAGCAGTCGACAGGTTCTCTATGGCTACACCTTC. It codes for CASSRQVLYGYTF.

This chain uses TRBV20-1 with TRBJ2-1; 8 nucleotides line up with TRBD2. J lost 8 bases, V lost 2 bases, and 11 bases had no gene match. Germline assignment: CDR1 DFQATT and CDR2 SNEGSKA (reference sequence). CDR3 length equals 15 residues. CDR3 region: CSARSSTSGRHEQFF. The DNA for the CDR3 is TGCAGTGCTAGAAGTAGCACTAGCGGCCGTCATGAGCAGTTCTTC.

CDR3 in amino acids: CAISDTRRDADTQYF. The CDR3 DNA follows: TGTGCCATCAGTGATACGCGACGAGACGCAGATACGCAGTATTTT. V and J are TRBV10-3 and TRBJ2-3; D unclear. CDR1 and CDR2 (germline): ENHRY, SYGVKD. With 3 bases removed from V and 4 bases from J, the gap between germline ends came to 14 bases. The CDR3 totals 15 residues.

This clonotype was seen more than once but under ten times. The chain couples TRBV6-6 to TRBJ2-2, with 7 positions matching TRBD1. Germline trimming cut 8 bases from V and 2 bases from J; bases unmatched to any gene: 5. The CDR3 has 14 residues. Per germline, CDR1 MNHNY and CDR2 SVGAGI (reference sequence). CDR3: CASLTGRNTGELFF. In DNA, the CDR3 is TGTGCCAGCCTGACAGGGAGAAACACCGGGGAGCTGTTTTTT.

This clonotype was seen only a few times. This sequence joins TRBV11-1 and TRBJ1-1; D is perhaps TRBD1 (6 bases). Looked up from germline, CDR1 is SGHAT and CDR2 is FQDESV (reference sequence). This CDR3 region has 15 residues. Trimming shortened V by 4 bases and J by 5 bases, and 17 bases separated the two germline ends. In DNA, the CDR3 is TGTGCCAGCAGCTCCCCACAGGGAATCGGAACTGAAGCTTTCTTT. Translated, it gives CASSSPQGIGTEAFF.

This clonotype was found a few times. The chain uses TRBV7-6 and TRBJ2-7; TRBD1 is a possible D gene (6 bases). This CDR3 comprises 17 residues. The V end was cut by 1 base, the J end by 1 base, with 17 bases between. CDR1 and CDR2 (germline): SGHVS, FNYEAQ. The CDR3 region has the DNA TGTGCCAGCAGCTTAGAGGGTTGGGACACCCTTTCCTACGAGCAGTACTTC. Residues: CASSLEGWDTLSYEQYF.

V is TRBV20-1 and J is TRBJ1-1; weak D call: TRBD1 (6 bases). From germline, CDR1 is DFQATT and CDR2 SNEGSKA (reference sequence). The ends were cut back, 7 bases at V and 2 bases at J, with 17 bases in the middle. This CDR3 has 14 residues. The chain's CDR3 is CSDSQNRANTEAFF. The CDR3 nucleotides read TGCAGTGATAGTCAGAACAGGGCAAACACTGAAGCTTTCTTT.

This clonotype was seen more than once but under ten times. This chain connects TRBV20-1 to TRBJ2-3; 14 bases align to TRBD2. With V trimmed by 6 bases and J by 8 bases, 10 bases remained unmatched. The CDR3 spans 15 residues. Germline V gives CDR1 DFQATT, CDR2 SNEGSKA (reference sequence). CDR3 sequence reads: CSAAWGLAGVGTQYF. The CDR3 coding sequence is TGCAGTGCCGCATGGGGACTAGCGGGAGTCGGTACGCAGTATTTT.

J is TRBJ2-5 and V is TRBV5-1; possibly TRBD1 or TRBD2 for D (6 bases each). Germline V lookup: CDR1 SGHRS, CDR2 YFSETQ. Trimming pared 7 bases from V and 5 bases from J, leaving 21 bases between. CDR3 length equals 15 residues. The DNA for the CDR3 is TGCGCCAGCCGAAAACTAGGTGGGGGGCTCGAGACCCAGTACTTC. It translates to CASRKLGGGLETQYF.

The chain links TRBV7-2 to TRBJ2-2; possible D gene TRBD2, 7 bases. The germline V gene has CDR1 SGHTA and CDR2 FQGNSA. Trimming removed 1 base from V and 5 bases from J, with 11 bases in between. The CDR3 has 15 residues. The CDR3 loop is CASSLEGGYTGELFF. CDR3 in DNA: TGTGCCAGCAGCTTAGAGGGGGGGTATACCGGGGAGCTGTTTTTT.